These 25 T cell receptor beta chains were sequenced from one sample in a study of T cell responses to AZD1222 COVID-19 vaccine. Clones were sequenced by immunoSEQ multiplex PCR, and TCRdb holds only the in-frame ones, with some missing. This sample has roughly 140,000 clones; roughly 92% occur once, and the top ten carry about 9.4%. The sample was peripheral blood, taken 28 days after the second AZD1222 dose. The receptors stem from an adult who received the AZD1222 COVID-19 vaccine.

CDR3 in amino acids: CSTTRYQETQYF. CDR3 nucleotides: TGCAGCACGACTCGGTACCAAGAGACCCAGTACTTC. V and J are TRBV29-1 and TRBJ2-5, with no clear D. This CDR3 is 12 amino acids long. Germline V lookup: CDR1 SQVTM, CDR2 ANQGSEA. The V end lost 8 bases, the J end lost 0 bases, and 10 bases lay between the germline ends.

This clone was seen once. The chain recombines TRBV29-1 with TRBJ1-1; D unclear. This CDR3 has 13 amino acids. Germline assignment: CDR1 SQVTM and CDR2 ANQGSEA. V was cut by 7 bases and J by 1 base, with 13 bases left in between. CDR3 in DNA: TGCAGCGCGGACGGTTTTAGGAACACTGAAGCTTTCTTT. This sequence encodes CSADGFRNTEAFF.

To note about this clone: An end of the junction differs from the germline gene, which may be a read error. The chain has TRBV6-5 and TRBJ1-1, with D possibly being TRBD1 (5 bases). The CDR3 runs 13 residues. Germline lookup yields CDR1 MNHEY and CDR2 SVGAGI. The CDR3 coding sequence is TGTGCCAGTAGTTACGGGGCTAGCACTGAAGCTTTCTTT. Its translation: CASSYGASTEAFF.

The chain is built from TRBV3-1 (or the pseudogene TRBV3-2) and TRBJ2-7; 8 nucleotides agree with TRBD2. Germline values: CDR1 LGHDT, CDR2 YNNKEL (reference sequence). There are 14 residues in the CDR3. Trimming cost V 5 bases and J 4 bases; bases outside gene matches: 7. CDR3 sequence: CASSARGGFYEQYF. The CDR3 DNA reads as TGTGCCAGCAGCGCCCGGGGGGGGTTTTACGAGCAGTACTTC.

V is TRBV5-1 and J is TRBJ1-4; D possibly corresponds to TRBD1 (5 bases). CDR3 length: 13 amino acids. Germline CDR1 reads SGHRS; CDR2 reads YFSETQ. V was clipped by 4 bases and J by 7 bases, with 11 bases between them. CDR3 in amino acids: CASSPGTSEKLFF. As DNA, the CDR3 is TGCGCCAGCAGCCCCGGGACGAGTGAAAAACTGTTTTTT.

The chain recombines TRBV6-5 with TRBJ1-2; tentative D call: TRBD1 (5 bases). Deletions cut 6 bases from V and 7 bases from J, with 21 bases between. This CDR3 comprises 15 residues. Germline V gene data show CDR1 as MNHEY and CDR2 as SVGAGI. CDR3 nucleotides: TGTGCCAGCAGAGATCCGGGACTGAGGTCCGGTGGCTACACCTTC. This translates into CASRDPGLRSGGYTF.

The CDR3 here is CASSLSGDSNQPQHF. In DNA form, the CDR3 reads TGTGCCAGCAGCTTGTCTGGGGATAGCAATCAGCCCCAGCATTTT. The J gene is TRBJ1-5, the V gene TRBV5-5; D gene unclear. The CDR3 totals 15 residues. Germline V CDR1 and CDR2: SGHKS, YYEKEE (reference sequence). V was shortened by 1 base and J by 0 bases, with 8 bases between the two germline ends.

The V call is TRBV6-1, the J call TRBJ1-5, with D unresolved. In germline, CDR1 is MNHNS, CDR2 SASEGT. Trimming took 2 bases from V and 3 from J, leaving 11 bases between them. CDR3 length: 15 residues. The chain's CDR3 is CASSESMGSNQPQHF. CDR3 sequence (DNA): TGTGCCAGCAGTGAAAGTATGGGGTCCAATCAGCCCCAGCATTTT.

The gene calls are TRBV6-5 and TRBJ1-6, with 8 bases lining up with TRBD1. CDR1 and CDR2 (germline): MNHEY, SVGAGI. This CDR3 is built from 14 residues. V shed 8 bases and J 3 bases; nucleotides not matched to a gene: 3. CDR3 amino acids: CASHRGDYNSPLHF. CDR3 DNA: TGTGCCAGCCACAGGGGGGACTATAATTCACCCCTCCACTTT.

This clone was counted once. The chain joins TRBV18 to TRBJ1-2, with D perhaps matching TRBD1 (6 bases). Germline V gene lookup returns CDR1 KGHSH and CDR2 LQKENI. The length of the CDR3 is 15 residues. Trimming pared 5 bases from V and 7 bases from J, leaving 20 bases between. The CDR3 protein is CASSAATTGPAGYTF. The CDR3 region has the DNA TGTGCCAGCTCAGCCGCCACTACAGGGCCCGCTGGCTACACCTTC. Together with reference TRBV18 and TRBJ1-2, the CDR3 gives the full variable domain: NAGVMQNPRHLVRRRGQEARLRCSPMKGHSHVYWYRQLPEEGLKFMVYLQKENIIDESGMPKERFSAEFPKEGPSILRIQQVVRGDSAAYFCASSAATTGPAGYTFGSGTRLTVV.

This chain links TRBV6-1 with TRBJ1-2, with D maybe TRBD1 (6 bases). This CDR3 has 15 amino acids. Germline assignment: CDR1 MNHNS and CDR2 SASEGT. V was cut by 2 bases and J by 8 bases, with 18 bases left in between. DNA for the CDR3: TGTGCCAGCAGTGAACAGTGGGGTCAGGGGACGGGCTACACCTTC. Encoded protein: CASSEQWGQGTGYTF.

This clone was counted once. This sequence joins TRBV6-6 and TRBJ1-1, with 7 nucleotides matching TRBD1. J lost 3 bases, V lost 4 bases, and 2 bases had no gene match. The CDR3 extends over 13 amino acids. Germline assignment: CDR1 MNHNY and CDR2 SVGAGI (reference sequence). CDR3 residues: CASSSQGDTEAFF. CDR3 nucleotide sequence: TGTGCCAGCAGTTCCCAGGGGGACACTGAAGCTTTCTTT.

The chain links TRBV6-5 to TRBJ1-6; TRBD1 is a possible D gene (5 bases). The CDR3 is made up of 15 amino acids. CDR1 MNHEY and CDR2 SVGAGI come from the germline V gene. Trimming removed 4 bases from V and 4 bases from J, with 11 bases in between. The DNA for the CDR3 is TGTGCCAGCAGTTCGACGGGACGATATAATTCACCCCTCCACTTT. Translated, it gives CASSSTGRYNSPLHF.

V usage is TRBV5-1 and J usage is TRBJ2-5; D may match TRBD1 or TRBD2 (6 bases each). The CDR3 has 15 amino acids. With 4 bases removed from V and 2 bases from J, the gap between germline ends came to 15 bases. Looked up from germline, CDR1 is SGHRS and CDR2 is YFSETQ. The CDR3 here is CASSATGAQQETQYF. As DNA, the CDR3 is TGCGCCAGCAGCGCGACGGGGGCCCAACAAGAGACCCAGTACTTC.

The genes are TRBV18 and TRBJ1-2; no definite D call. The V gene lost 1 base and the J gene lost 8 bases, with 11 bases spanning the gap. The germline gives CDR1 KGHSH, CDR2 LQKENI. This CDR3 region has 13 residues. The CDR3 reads CASSPQALGGYTF. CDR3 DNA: TGTGCCAGCTCACCACAGGCGTTGGGGGGCTACACCTTC. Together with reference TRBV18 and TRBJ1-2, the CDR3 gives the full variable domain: NAGVMQNPRHLVRRRGQEARLRCSPMKGHSHVYWYRQLPEEGLKFMVYLQKENIIDESGMPKERFSAEFPKEGPSILRIQQVVRGDSAAYFCASSPQALGGYTFGSGTRLTVV.

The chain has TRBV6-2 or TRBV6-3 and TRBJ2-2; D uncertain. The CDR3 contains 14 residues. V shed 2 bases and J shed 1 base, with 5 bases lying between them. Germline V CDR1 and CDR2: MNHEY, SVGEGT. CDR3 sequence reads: CASSYPRNTGELFF. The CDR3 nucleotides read TGTGCCAGCAGTTACCCCAGGAACACCGGGGAGCTGTTTTTT.

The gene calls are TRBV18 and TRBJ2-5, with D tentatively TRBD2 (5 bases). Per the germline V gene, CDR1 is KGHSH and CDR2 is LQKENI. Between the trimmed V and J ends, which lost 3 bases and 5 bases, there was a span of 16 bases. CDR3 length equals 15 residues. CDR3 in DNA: TGTGCCAGCTCACCGGCGGCGGGCCAGACGGAGACCCAGTACTTC. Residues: CASSPAAGQTETQYF.

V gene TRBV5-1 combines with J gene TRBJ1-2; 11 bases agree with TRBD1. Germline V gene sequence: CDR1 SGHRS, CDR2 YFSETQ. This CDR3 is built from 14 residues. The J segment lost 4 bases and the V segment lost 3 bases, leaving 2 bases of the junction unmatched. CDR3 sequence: CASSSGQGVYGYTF. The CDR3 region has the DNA TGCGCCAGCAGCTCGGGACAGGGGGTCTATGGCTACACCTTC.

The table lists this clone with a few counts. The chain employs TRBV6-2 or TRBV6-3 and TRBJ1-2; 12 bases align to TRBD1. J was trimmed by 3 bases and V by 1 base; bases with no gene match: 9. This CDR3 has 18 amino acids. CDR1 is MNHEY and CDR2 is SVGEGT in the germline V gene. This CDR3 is CASSYLDIGTGGDYGYTF. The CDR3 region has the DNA TGTGCCAGCAGTTACTTGGACATCGGGACAGGGGGCGACTATGGCTACACCTTC.

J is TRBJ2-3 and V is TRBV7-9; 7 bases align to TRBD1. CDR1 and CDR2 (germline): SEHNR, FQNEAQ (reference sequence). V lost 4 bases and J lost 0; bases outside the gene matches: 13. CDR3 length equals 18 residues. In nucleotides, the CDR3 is TGTGCCAGCAGCTCTTGGCCCCAACGGGACAGTAGCACAGATACGCAGTATTTT. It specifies CASSSWPQRDSSTDTQYF.

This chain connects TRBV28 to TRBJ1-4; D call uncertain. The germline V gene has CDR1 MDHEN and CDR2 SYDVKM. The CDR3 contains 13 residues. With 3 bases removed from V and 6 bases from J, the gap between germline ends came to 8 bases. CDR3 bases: TGTGCCAGCAGTTTTGGTCCCTATGAAAAACTGTTTTTT. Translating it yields CASSFGPYEKLFF.

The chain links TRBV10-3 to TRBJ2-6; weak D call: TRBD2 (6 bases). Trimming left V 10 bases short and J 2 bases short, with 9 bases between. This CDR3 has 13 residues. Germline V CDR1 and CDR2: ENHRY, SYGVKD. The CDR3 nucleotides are TGTGCCACTTTAGCGGCTGGGGCCAACGTCCTGACTTTC. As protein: CATLAAGANVLTF.

The CDR3: CASGITGDEQYF. The DNA of the CDR3 is TGTGCTAGTGGGATTACAGGGGACGAGCAGTACTTC. This chain uses TRBV12-5 with TRBJ2-7, with 7 nucleotides matching TRBD1. The CDR3 totals 12 residues. V lost 6 bases and J lost 5; bases outside the gene matches: 4. The germline V gene has CDR1 LGHNT and CDR2 FRNRAP.

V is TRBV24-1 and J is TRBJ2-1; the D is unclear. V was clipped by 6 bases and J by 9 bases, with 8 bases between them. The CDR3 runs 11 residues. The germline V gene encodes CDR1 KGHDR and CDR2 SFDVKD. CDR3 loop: CATSRETEQFF. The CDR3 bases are TGTGCCACCAGTAGGGAAACTGAGCAGTTCTTC.

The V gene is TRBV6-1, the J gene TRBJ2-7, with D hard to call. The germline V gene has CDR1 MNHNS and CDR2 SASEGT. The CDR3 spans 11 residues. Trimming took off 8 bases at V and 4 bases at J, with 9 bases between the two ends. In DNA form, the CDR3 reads TGTGCCAGCGATTCCGGTTACGAGCAGTACGTC. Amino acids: CASDSGYEQYV.